This T cell receptor (beta chain) was recorded in a study of blood T cell repertoires in COVID-19. Study overall: Whether acute or convalescent, the COVID-19 samples came from the United States, Italy and Spain. The cDNA or gDNA used as material had been derived from T cells, B-cell-depleted T cells, or PBMCs.

Germline V CDR1 and CDR2: SGHTA, FQGNSA. The CDR3 totals 15 residues. Trimming shortened V by 0 bases and J by 3 bases, and 12 bases separated the two germline ends. Authors' processing steps: Nucleated cell number was recorded as an estimate derived from reference gene primer amplification. TCRdb's table, derived via immunoSEQ multiplex PCR, lists solely in-frame clones and lacks some. That table supplies the V and J calls and clone size; D and trimming were determined from the DNA. The table has around 210,000 clones, 80% to 90% seen once; the top ten hold 0.6% to 1%. The sample consisted of peripheral blood. The V gene is TRBV7-2, the J gene TRBJ2-7; D perhaps matches TRBD2 (5 bases). The TCR comes from a woman in her sixties or seventies with acute or convalescent COVID-19. CDR3: CASSLARAASYEQYF. The DNA of the CDR3 is TGTGCCAGCAGCTTAGCGAGGGCGGCCAGCTACGAGCAGTACTTC.